This entry lists 26 T cell receptor beta chains sequenced from one sample in a study of blood T cell repertoires in COVID-19 (TCRdb year 2020). The library was produced with the immunoSEQ multiplex PCR assay. The immuneACCESS repertoire file appears here via TCRdb, limited to in-frame rearrangements. These files lack a portion of the clones; in checked studies, under half of the deficit traces to unresolved V genes, and the cause of the others is not known. Here the sample has 55,000 or so clones; roughly 80% occur a single time. The ten top clones hold approximately 6.3% of the sample. Sample: peripheral blood. The receptor source for this set is a human donor in a cohort sampled during active or convalescent COVID-19.

J is TRBJ2-7 and V is TRBV6-2 or TRBV6-3, with D uncertain. Germline assignment: CDR1 MNHEY and CDR2 SVGEGT. Trimming left V 5 bases short and J 3 bases short, with 5 bases between. CDR3 length: 11 amino acids. CDR3 sequence (DNA): TGTGCCAGCAGTACTATCTACGAGCAGTACTTC. This encodes CASSTIYEQYF.

The chain combines TRBV19 with TRBJ2-2; TRBD1 agrees at 8 bases. This CDR3 comprises 14 residues. CDR1 LNHDA and CDR2 SQIVND come from the germline V gene (reference sequence). V gave up 3 bases and J gave up 4 bases; unmatched junction bases: 1. CDR3 in DNA: TGTGCCAGTAGTATCCAGGGGGCCACCGGGGAGCTGTTTTTT. It encodes CASSIQGATGELFF.

The CDR3 protein is CASSQDGPGTGSYEQYF. CDR3 bases: TGTGCCAGCAGCCAAGACGGTCCTGGGACAGGGAGCTACGAGCAGTACTTC. The V gene is TRBV3-1 (or the pseudogene TRBV3-2), the J gene TRBJ2-7; 9 bases are a match to TRBD1. Germline V lookup: CDR1 LGHDT, CDR2 YNNKEL (reference sequence). With 0 bases clipped from V and 3 bases from J, the junction kept 9 bases outside the gene matches. The CDR3 runs to 17 residues.

The chain carries TRBV7-2 and TRBJ2-2; tentatively, D is TRBD2 (5 bases). The CDR3 totals 13 residues. Germline values: CDR1 SGHTA, CDR2 FQGNSA. V was trimmed by 5 bases and J by 6 bases, leaving 10 bases between them. The CDR3 DNA sequence: TGTGCCAGCAGCGCGACTAACCCCGGGGAGCTGTTTTTT. It yields the protein CASSATNPGELFF. The variable domain in full, with the rest retrieved from reference TRBV7-2 and TRBJ2-2, is GAGVSQSPSNKVTEKGKDVELRCDPISGHTALYWYRQSLGQGLEFLIYFQGNSAPDKSGLPSDRFSAERTGGSVSTLTIQRTQQEDSAVYLCASSATNPGELFFGEGSRLTVL.

The rearrangement uses TRBV10-3 and TRBJ2-1; 15 bases agree with TRBD2. Germline trimming cut 6 bases from V and 3 bases from J; bases unmatched to any gene: 6. Germline lookup yields CDR1 ENHRY and CDR2 SYGVKD. The length of the CDR3 is 17 residues. CDR3 sequence (DNA): TGTGCCATCAGGGGGACTAGCGGGGGGAGTGGCTACAATGAGCAGTTCTTC. Protein sequence: CAIRGTSGGSGYNEQFF.

The chain links TRBV29-1 to TRBJ1-3; weak D call: TRBD1 (5 bases). The germline V gene has CDR1 SQVTM and CDR2 ANQGSEA. Trimming left V 4 bases short and J 0 bases short, with 10 bases between. The CDR3 is 14 residues long. The CDR3 DNA reads TGCAGCGTTGTGGGACTTAGCTCTGGAAACACCATATATTTT. Amino acids: CSVVGLSSGNTIYF.

The table lists this clone with a count of one. The V call is TRBV7-8, the J call TRBJ1-3, with TRBD1 matching 7 bases. The germline gives CDR1 SGHVS, CDR2 FQNEAQ. The junction had 2 bases not matched to a gene; V was cut back by 3 bases and J by 0 bases. This CDR3 contains 15 residues. The CDR3 protein is CASSFGTDSGNTIYF. As DNA, the CDR3 is TGTGCCAGCAGCTTCGGGACAGACTCTGGAAACACCATATATTTT.

V gene TRBV27 combines with J gene TRBJ2-5; 9 bases fit TRBD1. The V and J ends lost 8 bases and 5 bases, in that order; junction bases with no gene match: 15. The CDR3 runs to 16 residues. Germline loops: CDR1 MNHEY, CDR2 SMNVEV (reference sequence). The DNA for the CDR3 is TGTGCCAGCGGCCCGCACAGGGGGCGCGAGGGCGAGACCCAGTACTTC. Translation: CASGPHRGREGETQYF.

The chain links TRBV4-1 to TRBJ2-5; 15 bases fit TRBD2. Per germline, CDR1 MGHRA and CDR2 YSYEKL. Trimming cost V 0 bases and J 4 bases; bases outside gene matches: 6. This CDR3 has 18 residues. The CDR3 DNA reads as TGCGCCAGCAGCCAAGATGGACTAGCGGGGGGGGGAGTAGAGACCCAGTACTTC. It yields the protein CASSQDGLAGGGVETQYF.

The V and J genes are TRBV5-8 and TRBJ1-1; 9 bases line up with TRBD1. Germline V gene sequence: CDR1 SGHTS, CDR2 YDEGEE. This CDR3 has 12 residues. V dropped 5 bases and J dropped 12; count of bases not matched to a gene: 8. The CDR3 region has the DNA TGTGCCAGCAGACCCCGGGACAGGGTACCTTTCTTT. Translation: CASRPRDRVPFF.

V usage is TRBV5-5 and J usage is TRBJ1-3, with 8 positions matching TRBD1. V was pared by 6 bases and J by 2 bases, with 7 bases of the junction left unmatched. Germline loops: CDR1 SGHKS, CDR2 YYEKEE (reference sequence). The CDR3 consists of 15 residues. CDR3 amino acids: CASTLGQGPGNTIYF. The CDR3 DNA sequence: TGTGCCAGCACCCTCGGACAGGGCCCTGGAAACACCATATATTTT.

V is TRBV30 and J is TRBJ1-5; TRBD1 matches at 8 bases. The CDR3 is 16 amino acids. Germline CDR1 and CDR2: GTSNPN and SVGIG (reference sequence). V dropped 0 bases and J dropped 4; count of bases not matched to a gene: 8. The CDR3 DNA follows: TGTGCCTGGAGTGTACAGGGGGGGGTAGGAAATCAGCCCCAGCATTTT. This sequence encodes CAWSVQGGVGNQPQHF.

The chain uses TRBV18 and TRBJ2-7; TRBD1 is a possible D gene (6 bases). Germline V gives CDR1 KGHSH, CDR2 LQKENI. The CDR3 consists of 14 residues. The V end lost 3 bases, the J end lost 6 bases, and 15 bases lay between the germline ends. This CDR3 reads CASSPGQGLGEQYF. CDR3 bases: TGTGCCAGCTCACCGGGCCAGGGGCTTGGCGAGCAGTACTTC.

This rearrangement joins TRBV6-2 or TRBV6-3 to TRBJ2-7, with D possibly TRBD1 on 5 matching bases. This CDR3 spans 13 amino acids. CDR1 is MNHEY and CDR2 is SVGEGT in the germline V gene. V was pared by 2 bases and J by 0 bases, with 5 bases between. The CDR3 DNA follows: TGTGCCAGCAGTTACGGACACTCCTACGAGCAGTACTTC. This translates into CASSYGHSYEQYF.

The sample holds a few counts of this clone. The V call is TRBV5-5, the J call TRBJ1-5, with D possibly TRBD1 on 5 matching bases. CDR1 SGHKS and CDR2 YYEKEE come from the germline V gene (reference sequence). Trimming removed 4 bases from V and 2 bases from J, with 16 bases in between. This CDR3 has 16 amino acids. CDR3 protein: CASSPAPGDGNQPQHF. As DNA, the CDR3 is TGTGCCAGCAGCCCCGCCCCGGGGGATGGCAATCAGCCCCAGCATTTT.

V is TRBV6-6 and J is TRBJ2-5; D possibly corresponds to TRBD1 (5 bases). V was trimmed by 7 bases and J by 0 bases, leaving 12 bases between them. This CDR3 is built from 14 residues. Looked up from germline, CDR1 is MNHNY and CDR2 is SVGAGI (reference sequence). CDR3 region: CASKGNQYQETQYF. CDR3 coding DNA: TGTGCCAGCAAGGGGAACCAGTACCAAGAGACCCAGTACTTC.

The sample holds many counts of this clone. V gene TRBV5-1 combines with J gene TRBJ1-5; D may be TRBD1 (5 bases). This CDR3 is built from 16 residues. Trimming took 0 bases from V and 1 from J, leaving 11 bases between them. The germline gives CDR1 SGHRS, CDR2 YFSETQ. CDR3 loop: CASSLAREVSNQPQHF. CDR3 nucleotide sequence: TGCGCCAGCAGCTTGGCCAGGGAGGTGAGCAATCAGCCCCAGCATTTT.

The chain combines TRBV4-3 with TRBJ2-2; 14 bases agree with TRBD2. The CDR3 loop spans 17 amino acids. With 4 bases clipped from V and 3 bases from J, the junction kept 4 bases outside the gene matches. The germline V gene encodes CDR1 LGHNA and CDR2 YSLEER. The CDR3 nucleotides read TGCGCCAGCAGCCCCGGACTAGCGGGGGGCCACACCGGGGAGCTGTTTTTT. It translates to CASSPGLAGGHTGELFF.

There are a few counts of this clone. The chain is built from TRBV6-2 or TRBV6-3 and TRBJ1-2, with D tentatively TRBD1 (5 bases). Germline CDR1 and CDR2: MNHEY and SVGEGT. Trimming took off 5 bases at V and 4 bases at J, with 8 bases between the two ends. This CDR3 comprises 12 residues. CDR3 sequence: CASSGQIYGYTF. The DNA for the CDR3 is TGTGCCAGCAGTGGACAAATCTATGGCTACACCTTC.

The chain recombines TRBV9 with TRBJ2-3, with 7 positions matching TRBD1. Per the germline V gene, CDR1 is SGDLS and CDR2 is YYNGEE. With 4 bases clipped from V and 4 bases from J, the junction kept 12 bases outside the gene matches. This CDR3 spans 16 amino acids. The CDR3 region has the DNA TGTGCCAGCAGCCCTAGACAGGGAGTGAGTTCAGATACGCAGTATTTT. This sequence encodes CASSPRQGVSSDTQYF. The full variable domain, with the rest looked up from reference TRBV9 and TRBJ2-3, is DSGVTQTPKHLITATGQRVTLRCSPRSGDLSVYWYQQSLDQGLQFLIQYYNGEERAKGNILERFSAQQFPDLHSELNLSSLELGDSALYFCASSPRQGVSSDTQYFGPGTRLTVL.

V and J are TRBV4-1 and TRBJ1-1; the D gene is possibly TRBD1 (5 bases). Germline values: CDR1 MGHRA, CDR2 YSYEKL. The V gene lost 1 base and the J gene lost 5 bases, with 14 bases spanning the gap. CDR3 length: 15 amino acids. CDR3 bases: TGCGCCAGCAGCCAAGTTGGGCGGGGGAGGACTGAAGCTTTCTTT. Translating it yields CASSQVGRGRTEAFF.

This chain joins TRBV7-2 and TRBJ2-1; 9 bases are shared with TRBD1. This CDR3 comprises 17 residues. Unmatched junction bases numbered 9, after V lost 3 bases and J lost 3 bases. CDR1 SGHTA and CDR2 FQGNSA come from the germline V gene. CDR3 DNA sequence: TGTGCCAGCAGCTTTTTGGGACAGGGACAGTTCTACAATGAGCAGTTCTTC. Translating it yields CASSFLGQGQFYNEQFF.

The chain uses TRBV7-8 and TRBJ2-1; 14 bases align to TRBD2. The CDR3 has 15 amino acids. Germline lookup yields CDR1 SGHVS and CDR2 FQNEAQ. Germline trimming cut 4 bases from V and 12 bases from J; bases unmatched to any gene: 8. CDR3 DNA sequence: TGTGCCAGCAGCTCCTCAGGGACTAGCGGGGGCGGGCAGTTCTTC. Translating it yields CASSSSGTSGGGQFF.

A few counts support this clone. This chain joins TRBV5-1 and TRBJ2-2, with 7 bases fitting TRBD2. The V gene's germline CDR1 is SGHRS and CDR2 YFSETQ. CDR3 size: 14 residues. The junction had 3 bases not matched to a gene; V was cut back by 2 bases and J by 5 bases. This CDR3 is CASSFTSDTGELFF. The CDR3 bases are TGCGCCAGCAGCTTCACTAGCGATACCGGGGAGCTGTTTTTT.

The J gene is TRBJ1-5, the V gene TRBV10-2; D uncertain. V dropped 2 bases and J dropped 9 bases, with 11 bases sitting between them. The germline CDR1 and CDR2 sequences are WSHSY and SAAADI. The CDR3 covers 13 residues. CDR3 loop: CASSESPGAPQHF. The CDR3 nucleotides read TGCGCCAGCAGTGAGAGTCCCGGAGCGCCCCAGCATTTT.

The CDR3 loop reads CASSLGGGNTEAFF. The CDR3 DNA sequence: TGTGCCAGCAGCTTAGGAGGTGGGAACACTGAAGCTTTCTTT. V usage is TRBV7-9 and J usage is TRBJ1-1; D not certain. Trimming stripped 1 base from V and 1 base from J, with 7 bases between. The CDR3 sequence is 14 residues long. Per germline, CDR1 SEHNR and CDR2 FQNEAQ (reference sequence).